This passage covers 30 T cell receptor beta chains from one sample sequenced in a study of blood T cells in healthy people across ages. A second roughly 6 to 12 cycle PCR used barcoded and J-beta primers. TCRdb ran MiXCR on the 5' RACE reads and lists one entry per CDR3 protein. This table has hundreds of thousands of distinct CDR3 sequences, 58% appearing once. What was sequenced was blood. These TCRs come from a man in his thirties or forties in good health.

The chain employs TRBV25-1 and TRBJ1-5, with a possible D match to TRBD1 (5 bases). Between the trimmed V and J ends, which lost 6 bases and 6 bases, there was a span of 15 bases. This CDR3 has 14 residues. Germline CDR1 MGHDK, CDR2 SYGVNS. CDR3 nucleotides: TGTGCCAGCAGCCCGGGACTCAGTCTTCAGCCCCAGCATTTT. Residues: CASSPGLSLQPQHF. The full variable domain, its missing parts supplied by reference TRBV25-1 and TRBJ1-5, is EADIYQTPRYLVIGTGKKITLECSQTMGHDKMYWYQQDPGMELHLIHYSYGVNSTEKGDLSSESTVSRIRTEHFPLTLESARPSHTSQYLCASSPGLSLQPQHFGDGTRLSIL.

This clonotype was counted a single time. The genes are TRBV6-5 and TRBJ2-7, with D perhaps TRBD1 (6 bases). The J call may not be correct, given that the DNA end is closer to TRBJ2-5. The CDR3 contains 15 residues. Germline V gives CDR1 MNHEY, CDR2 SVGAGI. The CDR3: CASSPAQGHQETQYF. The CDR3 bases are TGTGCCAGCAGCCCGGCCCAGGGGCACCAAGAGACCCAGTACTTC.

This clonotype was seen more than once but under ten times. The chain carries TRBV7-2 and TRBJ2-7, with D possibly matching TRBD1 (6 bases). The CDR3 is 13 amino acids. The V and J ends lost 6 bases and 3 bases respectively, with 12 bases between them. From germline, CDR1 is SGHTA and CDR2 FQGNSA. The CDR3 DNA sequence: TGTGCCAGCAGTGCGACAGGTTACTACGAGCAGTACTTC. Translating gives CASSATGYYEQYF.

This clonotype appeared a few times. V usage is TRBV24-1 and J usage is TRBJ2-1; the match to TRBD2 covers 7 bases. V dropped 3 bases and J dropped 4; count of bases not matched to a gene: 5. The CDR3 runs 15 residues. CDR1 and CDR2 (germline): KGHDR, SFDVKD. DNA of the CDR3: TGTGCCACCAGTGATGCAGTGCGGGGGTACAATGAGCAGTTCTTC. It encodes CATSDAVRGYNEQFF.

The sample holds a few counts of this clonotype. This chain links TRBV18 with TRBJ2-1; no reliable D call. The germline CDR1 and CDR2 sequences are KGHSH and LQKENI. With 6 bases removed from V and 5 bases from J, the gap between germline ends came to 20 bases. CDR3 length: 16 residues. Here the CDR3 reads CASSSAAVLSNNEQFF. CDR3 bases: TGTGCCAGCTCGAGTGCCGCGGTTCTAAGTAACAATGAGCAGTTCTTC.

This clonotype was found a few times. V and J are TRBV6-6 and TRBJ2-5; either TRBD1 or TRBD2 may supply D (5 bases each). Germline V gives CDR1 MNHNY, CDR2 SVGAGI (reference sequence). V was shortened by 2 bases and J by 6 bases, with 13 bases between the two germline ends. The length of the CDR3 is 14 residues. CDR3: CASSYLGDLQTQYF. The CDR3 DNA reads as TGTGCCAGCAGTTACCTCGGGGACCTGCAGACCCAGTACTTC.

The rearrangement joins TRBV27 to TRBJ2-1; no definite D call. V was pared by 6 bases and J by 0 bases, with 15 bases between. The CDR3 totals 16 residues. Germline values: CDR1 MNHEY, CDR2 SMNVEV (reference sequence). The CDR3 sequence is CASRPSRKLSYNEQFF. The CDR3 region has the DNA TGTGCCAGCAGACCCAGTAGGAAGCTCTCCTACAATGAGCAGTTCTTC.

This chain connects TRBV7-2 to TRBJ2-1, with 8 bases matching TRBD2. After removal of 5 bases from V and 13 bases from J, the junction contained 7 bases not matched to a gene. The CDR3 runs 12 residues. Germline CDR1 reads SGHTA; CDR2 reads FQGNSA. This CDR3 is CASSAEGTRQFF. CDR3 in DNA: TGTGCCAGCAGCGCAGAGGGGACTAGACAGTTCTTC. The variable domain in full, completed from reference TRBV7-2 and TRBJ2-1, reads GAGVSQSPSNKVTEKGKDVELRCDPISGHTALYWYRQSLGQGLEFLIYFQGNSAPDKSGLPSDRFSAERTGGSVSTLTIQRTQQEDSAVYLCASSAEGTRQFFGPGTRLTVL.

This clonotype was seen only a few times. The rearrangement joins TRBV7-8 to TRBJ2-1; no reliable D call. Trimming stripped 8 bases from V and 1 base from J, with 6 bases between. This CDR3 has 12 residues. Germline CDR1 is SGHVS and CDR2 is FQNEAQ. This chain's CDR3 is CASGLSYNEQFF. The CDR3 nucleotides are TGTGCCAGCGGCCTGTCCTACAATGAGCAGTTCTTC.

The chain has TRBV20-1 and TRBJ2-7; tentative D call: TRBD2 (5 bases). The length of the CDR3 is 14 residues. Trimming left V 1 base short and J 7 bases short, with 17 bases between. CDR1 and CDR2 from the germline V gene are DFQATT and SNEGSKA (reference sequence). This chain's CDR3 is CSARVTGFLDEQYF. In DNA, the CDR3 is TGCAGTGCTAGAGTCACGGGGTTTTTGGATGAGCAGTACTTC.

The chain combines TRBV4-3 with TRBJ2-1, with D perhaps matching TRBD1 (6 bases). There are 16 residues in the CDR3. With 0 bases removed from V and 0 bases from J, the gap between germline ends came to 9 bases. Per germline, CDR1 LGHNA and CDR2 YSLEER. The CDR3 DNA follows: TGCGCCAGCAGCCAAGATTCGGACAGCTCCTACAATGAGCAGTTCTTC. As protein: CASSQDSDSSYNEQFF.

This chain joins TRBV7-2 and TRBJ1-2, with D hard to call. In germline, CDR1 is SGHTA, CDR2 FQGNSA. This CDR3 spans 14 amino acids. With 0 bases removed from V and 1 base from J, the gap between germline ends came to 6 bases. This CDR3 reads CASSLARSNYGYTF. CDR3 DNA sequence: TGTGCCAGCAGCTTAGCGCGCAGTAACTATGGCTACACCTTC.

The chain recombines TRBV4-3 with TRBJ2-1; no clear D gene. Germline values: CDR1 LGHNA, CDR2 YSLEER. Trimming cost V 6 bases and J 0 bases, with 12 bases left between them. The CDR3 consists of 15 residues. This CDR3 is CASSPTTTSYNEQFF. CDR3 nucleotides: TGCGCCAGCAGTCCTACTACAACCTCCTACAATGAGCAGTTCTTC.

This clonotype was observed a few times. The genes are TRBV4-1 and TRBJ2-1, with 8 bases matching TRBD2. V dropped 1 base and J dropped 8; count of bases not matched to a gene: 7. Germline assignment: CDR1 MGHRA and CDR2 YSYEKL. The CDR3 has 15 residues. The CDR3 loop reads CASSQAGGLMDEQFF. The CDR3 bases are TGCGCCAGCAGCCAAGCGGGGGGGCTTATGGATGAGCAGTTCTTC.

This clonotype is a singleton in its sample. CDR3 coding DNA: TGTGCCAGCAGCGTAGGCGGGACAGGGGTATTGGGCGAGCAGTACTTC. This sequence encodes CASSVGGTGVLGEQYF. The V call is TRBV4-2, the J call TRBJ2-7, with 10 bases lining up with TRBD1. V was pared by 5 bases and J by 6 bases, with 13 bases of the junction left unmatched. Per germline, CDR1 LGHNA and CDR2 YNFKEQ. This CDR3 contains 16 residues.

This clonotype showed up just a few times. The CDR3 bases are TGTGCCAGCATCGCCATCCAGTGGGGGGGGCCCTACAATGAGCAGTTCTTC. It specifies CASIAIQWGGPYNEQFF. The rearrangement uses TRBV7-9 and TRBJ2-1; TRBD2 might be the D (7 bases). Germline CDR1 and CDR2: SEHNR and FQNEAQ (reference sequence). This CDR3 comprises 17 residues. Trimming pared 7 bases from V and 2 bases from J, leaving 21 bases between.

The CDR3 here is CASRPGTAHNEQFF. The CDR3 coding sequence is TGTGCCAGCAGGCCCGGGACAGCTCACAATGAGCAGTTCTTC. The J gene is TRBJ2-1, the V gene TRBV28; 7 bases are a match to TRBD1. This CDR3 region has 14 residues. After removal of 6 bases from V and 5 bases from J, the junction contained 7 bases not matched to a gene. Per germline, CDR1 MDHEN and CDR2 SYDVKM.

The chain carries TRBV27 and TRBJ1-5; tentatively, D is TRBD1 (5 bases). Trimming left V 4 bases short and J 1 base short, with 11 bases between. The CDR3 has 15 amino acids. The germline V gene has CDR1 MNHEY and CDR2 SMNVEV (reference sequence). The CDR3 spells CASSWAGQSNQPQHF. CDR3 DNA: TGTGCCAGCAGTTGGGCCGGACAAAGCAATCAGCCCCAGCATTTT.

The rearrangement joins TRBV6-5 to TRBJ2-4; 8 bases are shared with TRBD2. The DNA end lines up better with TRBJ2-7; the J call may be wrong. This CDR3 region has 14 residues. In germline, CDR1 is MNHEY, CDR2 SVGAGI. The CDR3 DNA follows: TGTGCCAGCAGTGCCACAGCGGGGGTCTACGAGCAGTACTTC. Amino acid sequence: CASSATAGVYEQYF.

The chain joins TRBV6-2 or TRBV6-3 to TRBJ2-5; 14 bases agree with TRBD2. The end of the DNA is better explained by TRBJ2-7, so the J call may be wrong. CDR3 length equals 16 residues. The V gene's germline CDR1 is MNHEY and CDR2 SVGEGT. The CDR3 protein is CASSRGTSGSTYEQYF. DNA of the CDR3: TGTGCCAGCAGTAGAGGGACTAGCGGGAGTACATACGAGCAGTACTTC.

This chain links TRBV5-1 with TRBJ2-7; D ambiguous. The CDR3 runs to 15 residues. Germline CDR1 is SGHRS and CDR2 is YFSETQ. Trimming took 0 bases from V and 4 from J, leaving 14 bases between them. CDR3 residues: CASSLGPTESYEQYF. CDR3 nucleotides: TGCGCCAGCAGCTTGGGGCCTACAGAATCGTACGAGCAGTACTTC. The full variable domain, completed using reference TRBV5-1 and TRBJ2-7, is KAGVTQTPRYLIKTRGQQVTLSCSPISGHRSVSWYQQTPGQGLQFLFEYFSETQRNKGNFPGRFSGRQFSNSRSEMNVSTLELGDSALYLCASSLGPTESYEQYFGPGTRLTVT.

A remark on this clonotype: This sequence may be a read error, since a much larger clone differs from it by one base. This chain uses TRBV6-2 or TRBV6-3 with TRBJ2-4; 11 bases fit TRBD2. This CDR3 is 17 amino acids long. CDR1 is MNHEY, CDR2 SVGEGT, per germline. CDR3 coding DNA: TGTGCCTGCAGCCTACTAGCGGGAGTTCCCTTTGGAGACATTCAGTACTTC. Its translation is CACSLLAGVPFGDIQYF.

This rearrangement joins TRBV12-3 or TRBV12-4 to TRBJ1-5, with no clear D. V lost 6 bases and J lost 4, with 10 bases in between. This CDR3 spans 13 amino acids. The CDR3 DNA is TGTGCCAGCAGCTCCGACCTGAATCAGCCCCAGCATTTT. This gives the protein CASSSDLNQPQHF.

The count of this clonotype is one. The chain combines TRBV28 with TRBJ2-4; TRBD2 might be the D (5 bases). Gene TRBJ2-7 matches the end of the DNA better, so the J call may be wrong. From germline, CDR1 is MDHEN and CDR2 SYDVKM. CDR3 length: 16 residues. CDR3 in DNA: TGTGCCAGCAGTTTCACCATACTAGTTTCGGGCTACGAGCAGTACTTC. This codes for CASSFTILVSGYEQYF.

The rearrangement joins TRBV9 to TRBJ2-1; 8 bases align to TRBD1. This CDR3 has 17 amino acids. The V gene end was trimmed by 0 bases and the J gene end by 3 bases; junction bases not matched to a gene: 8. The germline CDR1 and CDR2 sequences are SGDLS and YYNGEE. CDR3 protein: CASSVAPGQVIYNEQFF. The CDR3 bases are TGTGCCAGCAGCGTAGCCCCGGGACAGGTTATCTACAATGAGCAGTTCTTC.

The genes are TRBV20-1 and TRBJ2-1; unclear D gene. Germline CDR1 is DFQATT and CDR2 is SNEGSKA (reference sequence). The CDR3 loop spans 15 amino acids. Trimming pared 0 bases from V and 1 base from J, leaving 10 bases between. The CDR3 is CSARDRSRSYNEQFF. The CDR3 DNA sequence: TGCAGTGCTAGAGATCGATCGCGGTCCTACAATGAGCAGTTCTTC.

The rearrangement joins TRBV10-3 to TRBJ1-2; 7 nucleotides line up with TRBD1. Germline lookup yields CDR1 ENHRY and CDR2 SYGVKD. The CDR3 is 11 amino acids. Germline trimming cut 6 bases from V and 6 bases from J; bases unmatched to any gene: 1. This CDR3 reads CAIRTGNGYTF. The CDR3, as DNA: TGTGCCATCAGGACAGGGAATGGCTACACCTTC.

The chain links TRBV29-1 to TRBJ2-1, with 8 bases lining up with TRBD2. The germline gives CDR1 SQVTM, CDR2 ANQGSEA. CDR3 length: 15 residues. After removal of 5 bases from V and 0 bases from J, the junction contained 6 bases not matched to a gene. CDR3 region: CSVPTSASSYNEQFF. The CDR3 DNA reads TGCAGCGTTCCGACTAGCGCGAGCTCCTACAATGAGCAGTTCTTC.

J is TRBJ1-2 and V is TRBV20-1; D is unresolved. The CDR3 spans 13 residues. V lost 2 bases and J 4 bases, leaving 11 bases between the germline ends. Germline CDR1 is DFQATT and CDR2 is SNEGSKA (reference sequence). CDR3 sequence (DNA): TGCAGTGCTAGACCCCAGGAGACCTATGGCTACACCTTC. Translation: CSARPQETYGYTF.

The chain employs TRBV10-2 and TRBJ1-2, with no clear D. V lost 4 bases and J lost 0, with 15 bases in between. The CDR3 is 16 amino acids. Germline V gives CDR1 WSHSY, CDR2 SAAADI. The CDR3 DNA is TGCGCCAGCAGTGCGGGTGCCAGACCTTCTAACTATGGCTACACCTTC. Translating it yields CASSAGARPSNYGYTF.